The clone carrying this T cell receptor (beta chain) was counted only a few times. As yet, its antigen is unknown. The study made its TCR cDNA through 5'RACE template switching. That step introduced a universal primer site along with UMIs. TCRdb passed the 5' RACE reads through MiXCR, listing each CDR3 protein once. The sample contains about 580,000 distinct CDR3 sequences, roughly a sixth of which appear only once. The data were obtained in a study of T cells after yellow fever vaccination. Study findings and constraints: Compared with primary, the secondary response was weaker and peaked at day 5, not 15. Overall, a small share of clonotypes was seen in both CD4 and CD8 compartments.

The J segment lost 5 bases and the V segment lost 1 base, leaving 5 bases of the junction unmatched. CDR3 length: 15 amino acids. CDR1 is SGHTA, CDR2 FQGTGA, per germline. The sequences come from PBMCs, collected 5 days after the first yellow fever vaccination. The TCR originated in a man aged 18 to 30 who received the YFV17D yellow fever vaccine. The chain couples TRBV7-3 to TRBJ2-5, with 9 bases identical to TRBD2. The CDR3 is CASSLSGGALETQYF. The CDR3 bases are TGTGCCAGCAGCTTAAGCGGGGGGGCTTTGGAGACCCAGTACTTC.